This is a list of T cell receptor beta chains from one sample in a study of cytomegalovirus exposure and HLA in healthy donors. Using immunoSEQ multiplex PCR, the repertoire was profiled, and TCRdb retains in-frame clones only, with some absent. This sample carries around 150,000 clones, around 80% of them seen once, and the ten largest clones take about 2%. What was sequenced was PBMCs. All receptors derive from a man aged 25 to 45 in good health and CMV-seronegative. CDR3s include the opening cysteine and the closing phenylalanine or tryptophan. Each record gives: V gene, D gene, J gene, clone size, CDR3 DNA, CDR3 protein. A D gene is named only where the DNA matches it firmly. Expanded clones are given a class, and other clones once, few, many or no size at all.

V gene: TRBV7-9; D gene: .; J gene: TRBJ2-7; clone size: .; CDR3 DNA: TGTGCCAGCAGTGAGGCGGGAGAGCAGTACTTC; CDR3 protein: CASSEAGEQYF
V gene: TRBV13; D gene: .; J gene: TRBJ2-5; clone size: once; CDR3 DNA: TGTGCCAGCAGCTTAGCCCTATTAGCCCTCCAAGAGACCCAGTACTTC; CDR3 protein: CASSLALLALQETQYF
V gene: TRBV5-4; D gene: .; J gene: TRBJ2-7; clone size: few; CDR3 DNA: TGTGCCAGCAGCTCCCGACAGGCCGGAGGCTACGAGCAGTACTTC; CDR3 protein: CASSSRQAGGYEQYF
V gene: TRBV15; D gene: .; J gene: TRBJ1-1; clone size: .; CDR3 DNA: TGTGCCACCAGCAGAGGAGGGAAGACTGAAGCTTTCTTT; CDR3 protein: CATSRGGKTEAFF
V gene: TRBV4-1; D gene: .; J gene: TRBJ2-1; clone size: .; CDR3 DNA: TGCGCCAGCAGCCAGGGACTGTTGGGCGATGAGCAGTTCTTC; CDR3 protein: CASSQGLLGDEQFF
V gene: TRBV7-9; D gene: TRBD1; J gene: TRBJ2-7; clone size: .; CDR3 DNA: TGTGCCAGCAGCTTAGTGACAGGGGTAGGCTACGAGCAGTACTTC; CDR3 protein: CASSLVTGVGYEQYF
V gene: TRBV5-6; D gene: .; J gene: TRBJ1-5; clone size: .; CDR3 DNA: TGTGCCAGCAGCTTGGGGGGGGGACAGCCCCAGCATTTT; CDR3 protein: CASSLGGGQPQHF
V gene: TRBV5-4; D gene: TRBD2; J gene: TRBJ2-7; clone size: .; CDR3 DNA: TGTGCCAGCAGCTTGGAGATAGCGGGGCTCTACGAGCAGTACTTC; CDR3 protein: CASSLEIAGLYEQYF
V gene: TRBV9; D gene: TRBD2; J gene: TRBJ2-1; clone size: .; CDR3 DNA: TGTGCCAGCAGCGTAGGGGGGACTATAGACAATGAGCAGTTCTTC; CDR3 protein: CASSVGGTIDNEQFF
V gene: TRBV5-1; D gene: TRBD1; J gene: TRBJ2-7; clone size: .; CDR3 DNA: TGCGCCAGCAGCTTGGAAAGGGGGCGCTCCGAGCAGTACTTC; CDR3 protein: CASSLERGRSEQYF
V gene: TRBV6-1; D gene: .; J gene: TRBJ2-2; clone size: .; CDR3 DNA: TGTGCCAGCAGTGAACTCCGGGGGGCGGTCGGGGAGCTGTTTTTT; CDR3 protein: CASSELRGAVGELFF
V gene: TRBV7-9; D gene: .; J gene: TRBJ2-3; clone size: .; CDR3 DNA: TGTGCCAGCAGCTCTCTTGAAGGGAGAACTAGCACAGATACGCAGTATTTT; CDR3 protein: CASSSLEGRTSTDTQYF
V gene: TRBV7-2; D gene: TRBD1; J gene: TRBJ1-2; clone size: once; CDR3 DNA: TGTGCCAGCAGCACGGACAGGAATTATGGCTACACCTTC; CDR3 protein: CASSTDRNYGYTF